The TCR beta chain under discussion was sequenced for a study of post-analysis software for immune sequencing data. Researchers reported that TCR beta cDNA libraries carried unique molecular identifiers. TCRdb ran MiXCR on the PCR reads and lists one entry per CDR3 protein. The data hold approximately 630,000 distinct CDR3 sequences, with approximately 60% observed a single time. With regard to this clonotype: Its antigen is currently unknown.

With 4 bases removed from V and 1 base from J, the gap between germline ends came to 14 bases. Germline-derived CDR1 and CDR2 are DFQATT and SNEGSKA (reference sequence). The length of the CDR3 is 15 residues. Notes on the study in general: With TRBV5-6, TRBV5-1 and TRBV20-1 included, about 5 TRBV segments were more frequent in patients than in controls.

Sequenced sample: blood. This sequence was found in a girl aged 2 to 10 with multiple sclerosis. This rearrangement joins TRBV20-1 to TRBJ2-1; weak D call: TRBD2 (5 bases). The CDR3 coding sequence is TGCAGTGCTAAAGGGCTGAGGAGGTCCTACAATGAGCAGTTCTTC. Its protein product is CSAKGLRRSYNEQFF.